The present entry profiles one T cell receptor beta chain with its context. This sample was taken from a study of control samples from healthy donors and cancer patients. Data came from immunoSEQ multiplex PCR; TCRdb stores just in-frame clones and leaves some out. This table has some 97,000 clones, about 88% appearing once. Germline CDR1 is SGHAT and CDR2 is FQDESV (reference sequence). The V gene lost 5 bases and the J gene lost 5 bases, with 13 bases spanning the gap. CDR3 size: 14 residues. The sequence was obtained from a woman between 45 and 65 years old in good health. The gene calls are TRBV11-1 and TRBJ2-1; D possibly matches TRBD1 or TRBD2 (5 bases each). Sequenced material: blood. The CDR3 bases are TGTGCCAGCAGCCCGGGCCGGGGCCACAATGAGCAGTTCTTC. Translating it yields CASSPGRGHNEQFF.